This T cell receptor beta chain was sequenced during a study of cytomegalovirus exposure and HLA in healthy donors. Researchers ran the PCR with 60 Vbeta and 13 Jbeta primers. Clones were sequenced by immunoSEQ multiplex PCR, and TCRdb holds only the in-frame ones, with some missing. Among about 93,000 clones listed, about four fifths were seen once. General study results and limits: Follow-up analysis later connected one missense variant in DCLRE1C with trimming of TCR beta V- and J-genes.

A remark on this clone: Its antigen is unknown.

V was pared by 7 bases and J by 7 bases, with 12 bases of the junction left unmatched. The CDR3 runs to 15 residues. Germline lookup yields CDR1 SNHLY and CDR2 FYNNEI. The sample comprised PBMCs. This chain links TRBV2 with TRBJ2-4, with 8 bases identical to TRBD2. The source is a man aged 45-60 years in good health and CMV-seronegative. The CDR3 is CASTQERTSTNIQYF. CDR3 coding DNA: TGTGCCAGCACCCAGGAAAGGACTAGCACCAACATTCAGTACTTC.